This T cell receptor (beta chain) was recorded in a study of beta chain features in type 1 diabetes. All of the isolated RNA was reverse transcribed, so expressed TCRB transcripts were sequenced. Assay: immunoSEQ multiplex PCR; the TCRdb copy retains only in-frame clones and omits some. This table holds 300,000 to 350,000 clones, less than 20% found once. Researchers reported sorting CD4+ naive, central memory, regulatory and stem cell-like memory cells via CD45RO/CCR7/CD25/CD127/CD95/CD27. The sequence derives from a young woman in good health. Input material: naive CD4+ T cells from blood.

The CDR3 region is CASAQGAGTEAFF. Here the CDR3 DNA reads TGTGCCAGCGCGCAGGGGGCTGGGACTGAAGCTTTCTTT. This chain joins TRBV18 and TRBJ1-1; TRBD1 matches 8 bases. V lost 8 bases, J lost 5 bases, and 7 bases stayed unmatched. The CDR3 totals 13 residues. CDR1 KGHSH and CDR2 LQKENI come from the germline V gene.